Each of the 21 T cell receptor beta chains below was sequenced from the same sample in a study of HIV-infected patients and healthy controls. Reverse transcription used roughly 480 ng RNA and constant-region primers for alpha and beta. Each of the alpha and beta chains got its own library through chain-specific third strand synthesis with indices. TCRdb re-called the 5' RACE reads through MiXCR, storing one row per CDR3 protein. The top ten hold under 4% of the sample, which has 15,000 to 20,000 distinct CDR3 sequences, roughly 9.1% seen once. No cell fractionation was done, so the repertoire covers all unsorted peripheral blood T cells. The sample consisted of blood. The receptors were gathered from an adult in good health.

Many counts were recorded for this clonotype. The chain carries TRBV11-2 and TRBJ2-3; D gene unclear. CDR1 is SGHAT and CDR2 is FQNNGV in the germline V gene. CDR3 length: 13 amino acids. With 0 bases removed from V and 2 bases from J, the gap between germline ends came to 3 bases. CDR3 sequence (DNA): TGTGCCAGCAGCTTAGAAGTCACAGATACGCAGTATTTT. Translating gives CASSLEVTDTQYF.

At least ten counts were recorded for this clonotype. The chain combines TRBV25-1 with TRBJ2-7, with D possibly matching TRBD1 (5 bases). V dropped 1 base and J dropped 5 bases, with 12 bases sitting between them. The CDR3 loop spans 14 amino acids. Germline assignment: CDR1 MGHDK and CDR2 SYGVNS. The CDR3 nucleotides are TGTGCCAGCAGTGAATCAGGGTCCGGCCACGAGCAGTACTTC. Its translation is CASSESGSGHEQYF.

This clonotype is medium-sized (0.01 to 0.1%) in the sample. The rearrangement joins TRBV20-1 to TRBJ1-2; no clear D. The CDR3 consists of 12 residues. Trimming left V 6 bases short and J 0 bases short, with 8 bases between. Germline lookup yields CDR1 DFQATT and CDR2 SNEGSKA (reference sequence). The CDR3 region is CSAKSANYGYTF. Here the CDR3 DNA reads TGCAGTGCAAAAAGTGCTAACTATGGCTACACCTTC.

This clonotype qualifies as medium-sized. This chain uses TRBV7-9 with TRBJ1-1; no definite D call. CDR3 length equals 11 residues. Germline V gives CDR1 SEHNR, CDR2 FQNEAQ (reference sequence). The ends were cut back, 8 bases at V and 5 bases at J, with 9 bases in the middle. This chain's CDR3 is CASETGTEAFF. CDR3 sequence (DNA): TGTGCCAGCGAGACGGGGACTGAAGCTTTCTTT.

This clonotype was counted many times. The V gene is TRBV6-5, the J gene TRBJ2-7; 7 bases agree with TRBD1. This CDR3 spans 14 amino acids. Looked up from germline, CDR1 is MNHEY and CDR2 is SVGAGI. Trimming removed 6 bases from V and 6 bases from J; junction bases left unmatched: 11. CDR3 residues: CASRPKGQPSEQYF. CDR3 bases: TGTGCCAGCAGACCGAAGGGACAGCCCTCCGAGCAGTACTTC.

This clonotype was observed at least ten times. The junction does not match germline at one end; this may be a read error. The CDR3 is CASRDSPTDTGELFF. The CDR3 DNA sequence: TGTGCCAGCAGAGACTCCCCTACGGACACCGGGGAGCTGTTTTTT. This chain uses TRBV6-4 with TRBJ2-2, with no clear D. This CDR3 comprises 15 residues. The germline V gene encodes CDR1 MRHNA and CDR2 SNTAGT.

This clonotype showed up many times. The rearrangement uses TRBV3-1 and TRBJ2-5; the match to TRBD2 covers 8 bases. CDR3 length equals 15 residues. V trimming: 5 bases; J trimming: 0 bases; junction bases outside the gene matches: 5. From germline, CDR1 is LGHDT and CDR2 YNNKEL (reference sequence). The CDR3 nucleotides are TGTGCCAGCAGCTATAGCGGGGATAACCAAGAGACCCAGTACTTC. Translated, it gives CASSYSGDNQETQYF.

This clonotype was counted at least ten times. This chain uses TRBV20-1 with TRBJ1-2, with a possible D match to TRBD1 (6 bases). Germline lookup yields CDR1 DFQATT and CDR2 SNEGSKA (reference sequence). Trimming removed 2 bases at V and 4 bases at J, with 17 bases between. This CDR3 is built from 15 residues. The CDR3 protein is CSARPGQGIGYGYTF. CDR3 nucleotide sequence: TGCAGTGCTAGACCGGGCCAGGGGATCGGCTATGGCTACACCTTC.

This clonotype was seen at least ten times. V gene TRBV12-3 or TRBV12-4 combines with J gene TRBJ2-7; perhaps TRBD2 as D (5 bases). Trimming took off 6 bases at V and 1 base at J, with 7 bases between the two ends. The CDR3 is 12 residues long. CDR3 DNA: TGTGCCAGCAGGGGAGAGTCCTACGAGCAGTACTTC. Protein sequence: CASRGESYEQYF.

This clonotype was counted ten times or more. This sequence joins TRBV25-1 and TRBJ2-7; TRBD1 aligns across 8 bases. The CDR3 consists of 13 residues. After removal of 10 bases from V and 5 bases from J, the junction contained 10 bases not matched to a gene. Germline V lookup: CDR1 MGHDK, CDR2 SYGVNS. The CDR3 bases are TGTGCCACCCAGCGACAGGGGCAGGACGAGCAGTACTTC. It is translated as CATQRQGQDEQYF.

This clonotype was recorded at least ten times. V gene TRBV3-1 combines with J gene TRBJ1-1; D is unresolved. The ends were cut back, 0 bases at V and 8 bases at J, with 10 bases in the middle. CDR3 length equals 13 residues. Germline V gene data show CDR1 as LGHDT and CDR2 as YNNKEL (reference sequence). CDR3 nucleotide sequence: TGTGCCAGCAGCCAAGATTCCCCAGAAGAAGCTTTCTTT. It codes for CASSQDSPEEAFF.

The CDR3 DNA reads as TGCAGCGTAGACGGACAGCGCACAGATACGCAGTATTTT. Amino acids: CSVDGQRTDTQYF. V is TRBV29-1 and J is TRBJ2-3, with D maybe TRBD1 (6 bases). Germline V gene lookup returns CDR1 SQVTM and CDR2 ANQGSEA. The CDR3 totals 13 residues. The ends were cut back, 6 bases at V and 1 base at J, with 11 bases in the middle.

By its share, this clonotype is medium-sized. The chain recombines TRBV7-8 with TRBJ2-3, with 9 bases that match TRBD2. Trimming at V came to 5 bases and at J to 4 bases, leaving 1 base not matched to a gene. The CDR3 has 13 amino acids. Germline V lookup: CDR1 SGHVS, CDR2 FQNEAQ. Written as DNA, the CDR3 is TGTGCCAGCAGCCCTAGCGGGGCAGATACGCAGTATTTT. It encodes CASSPSGADTQYF.

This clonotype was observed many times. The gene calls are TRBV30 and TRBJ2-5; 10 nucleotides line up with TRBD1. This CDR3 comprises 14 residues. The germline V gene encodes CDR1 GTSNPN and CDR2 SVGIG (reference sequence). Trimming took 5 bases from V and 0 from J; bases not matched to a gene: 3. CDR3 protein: CAWGTGANQETQYF. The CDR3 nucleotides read TGTGCCTGGGGGACAGGGGCCAACCAAGAGACCCAGTACTTC. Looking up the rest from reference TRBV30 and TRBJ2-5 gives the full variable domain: SQTIHQWPATLVQPVGSPLSLECTVEGTSNPNLYWYRQAAGRGLQLLFYSVGIGQISSEVPQNLSASRPQDRQFILSSKKLLLSDSGFYLCAWGTGANQETQYFGPGTRLLVL.

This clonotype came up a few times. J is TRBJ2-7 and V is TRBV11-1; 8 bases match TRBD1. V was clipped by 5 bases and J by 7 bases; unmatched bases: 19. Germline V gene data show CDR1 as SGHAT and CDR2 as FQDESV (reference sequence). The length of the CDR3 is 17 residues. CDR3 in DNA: TGTGCCAGCAGCCCTGACTTTCTCGGACAGGGCCCGAGAGAGCAGTACTTC. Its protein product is CASSPDFLGQGPREQYF.

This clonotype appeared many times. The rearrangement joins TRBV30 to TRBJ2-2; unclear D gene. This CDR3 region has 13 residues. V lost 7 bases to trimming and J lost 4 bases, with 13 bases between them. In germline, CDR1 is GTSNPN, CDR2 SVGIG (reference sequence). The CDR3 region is CASPILGTGELFF. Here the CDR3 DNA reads TGTGCCTCCCCTATTTTAGGCACCGGGGAGCTGTTTTTT.

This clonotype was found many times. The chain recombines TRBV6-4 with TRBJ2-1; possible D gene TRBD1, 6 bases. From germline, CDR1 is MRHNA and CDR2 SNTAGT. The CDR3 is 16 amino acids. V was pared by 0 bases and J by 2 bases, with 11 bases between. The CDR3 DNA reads TGTGCCAGCAGTGACTCGAGGGGACATCCCTACAATGAGCAGTTCTTC. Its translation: CASSDSRGHPYNEQFF.

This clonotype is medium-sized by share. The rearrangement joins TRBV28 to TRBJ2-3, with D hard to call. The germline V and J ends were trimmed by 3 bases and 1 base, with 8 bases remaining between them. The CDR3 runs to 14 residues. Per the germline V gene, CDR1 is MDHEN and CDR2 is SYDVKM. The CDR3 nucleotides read TGTGCCAGCAGTTTCGTGGCTGGCACAGATACGCAGTATTTT. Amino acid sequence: CASSFVAGTDTQYF.

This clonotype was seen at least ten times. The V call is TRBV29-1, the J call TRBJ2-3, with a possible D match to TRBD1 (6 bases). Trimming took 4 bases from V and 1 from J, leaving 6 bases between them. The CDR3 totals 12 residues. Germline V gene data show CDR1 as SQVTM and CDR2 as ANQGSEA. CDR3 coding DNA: TGCAGCGTTGGACAGGGCACAGATACGCAGTATTTT. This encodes CSVGQGTDTQYF.

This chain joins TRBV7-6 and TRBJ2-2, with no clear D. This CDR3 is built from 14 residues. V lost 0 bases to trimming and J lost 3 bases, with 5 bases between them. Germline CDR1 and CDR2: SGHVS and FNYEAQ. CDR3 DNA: TGTGCCAGCAGCTTAGCCCCGGACACCGGGGAGCTGTTTTTT. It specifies CASSLAPDTGELFF.

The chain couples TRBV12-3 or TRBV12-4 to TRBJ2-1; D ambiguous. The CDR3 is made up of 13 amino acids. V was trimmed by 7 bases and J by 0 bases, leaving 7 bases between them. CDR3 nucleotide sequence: TGTGCCAGCACCAAGAGCTCCTACAATGAGCAGTTCTTC. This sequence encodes CASTKSSYNEQFF.